This passage covers 17 T cell receptor beta chains from one sample sequenced in a study of lymphopenia after photon versus proton radiotherapy. Method: immunoSEQ multiplex PCR; TCRdb's copy keeps in-frame clones and lacks some. This repertoire shows under 80,000 clones, around 87% found once; its top ten account for more than 2%. The sample in question was peripheral blood, obtained from a patient treated with photon-based radiotherapy. The receptors shown here come from a man in his forties with gastric cancer.

This sequence joins TRBV15 and TRBJ1-1, with 7 nucleotides matching TRBD1. The CDR3 covers 16 residues. Looked up from germline, CDR1 is LNHNV and CDR2 is YYDKDF (reference sequence). The V segment lost 5 bases and the J segment 0 bases; nucleotides outside the gene matches: 9. The CDR3 DNA follows: TGTGCCACCAGCGTTCGACAGGGTTGGATGAACACTGAAGCTTTCTTT. Translation gives CATSVRQGWMNTEAFF.

The chain links TRBV6-5 to TRBJ2-7; D remains unclear. Germline values: CDR1 MNHEY, CDR2 SVGAGI. The CDR3 runs 11 residues. Trimming shortened V by 2 bases and J by 7 bases, and 6 bases separated the two germline ends. The CDR3 spells CASSYGQEQYF. CDR3 nucleotide sequence: TGTGCCAGCAGTTACGGGCAGGAGCAGTACTTC.

This clone has only one observation. The chain uses TRBV7-9 and TRBJ2-1; D not certain. With 4 bases removed from V and 9 bases from J, the gap between germline ends came to 13 bases. This CDR3 spans 13 amino acids. CDR1 and CDR2 (germline): SEHNR, FQNEAQ (reference sequence). The CDR3: CASSSYIMGEQFF. In DNA form, the CDR3 reads TGTGCCAGCAGCTCCTACATTATGGGTGAGCAGTTCTTC.

The J gene is TRBJ2-5, the V gene TRBV2, with D maybe TRBD1 (5 bases). Trimming took off 7 bases at V and 2 bases at J, with 11 bases between the two ends. Germline assignment: CDR1 SNHLY and CDR2 FYNNEI. The CDR3 totals 13 residues. This CDR3 reads CASKWNRQETQYF. As DNA, the CDR3 is TGTGCCAGCAAATGGAACAGGCAAGAGACCCAGTACTTC.

The rearrangement uses TRBV30 and TRBJ1-1; D is uncertain. CDR1 is GTSNPN and CDR2 is SVGIG in the germline V gene (reference sequence). This CDR3 has 15 amino acids. The germline V and J ends were trimmed by 5 bases and 0 bases, with 16 bases remaining between them. The CDR3 protein is CAWLDRRPMNTEAFF. The CDR3 DNA sequence: TGTGCCTGGCTAGACCGACGACCCATGAACACTGAAGCTTTCTTT.

This chain joins TRBV7-2 and TRBJ2-1; D gene unclear. V lost 7 bases to trimming and J lost 4 bases, with 20 bases between them. Germline-derived CDR1 and CDR2 are SGHTA and FQGNSA. CDR3 length: 16 residues. The CDR3 loop is CASMPPSEAKYNEQFF. The CDR3 region has the DNA TGTGCCAGCATGCCCCCCTCAGAGGCGAAGTACAATGAGCAGTTCTTC.

The CDR3 reads CASSWTGGTTYEQYF. CDR3 nucleotide sequence: TGCGCCAGCAGCTGGACAGGAGGGACAACCTACGAGCAGTACTTC. V gene TRBV5-1 combines with J gene TRBJ2-5; possible D gene TRBD1, 7 bases. The J call is doubtful: the DNA matches TRBJ2-7 better. Germline CDR1 and CDR2: SGHRS and YFSETQ. The CDR3 extends over 15 amino acids.

The CDR3 coding sequence is TGTGCCAGCAGTGGACACGTAGATACGCAGTATTTT. Translation: CASSGHVDTQYF. V and J are TRBV6-1 and TRBJ2-3; D unclear. The CDR3 loop spans 12 amino acids. Trimming shortened V by 4 bases and J by 5 bases, and 7 bases separated the two germline ends. Germline V gene lookup returns CDR1 MNHNS and CDR2 SASEGT.

This chain links TRBV11-3 with TRBJ2-3; 8 nucleotides agree with TRBD1. The CDR3 is made up of 14 amino acids. CDR1 is SGHNT and CDR2 is YENEEA in the germline V gene. J was trimmed by 0 bases and V by 5 bases; bases with no gene match: 1. The CDR3 sequence: CASSQGASTDTQYF. The CDR3 coding sequence is TGTGCCAGCAGCCAGGGGGCTAGCACAGATACGCAGTATTTT.

Concerning this clone itself: Germline and junction disagree at one end, which may indicate a read error. The chain carries TRBV7-6 and TRBJ1-1; possible D gene TRBD1, 5 bases. This CDR3 is 15 amino acids long. Per the germline V gene, CDR1 is SGHVS and CDR2 is FNYEAQ. The CDR3 loop is CASSLGVLKAPEAFF. The CDR3 DNA reads TGTGCCAGCAGTTTAGGGGTTCTAAAGGCTCCTGAAGCTTTCTTT.

This clone was recorded once. This chain links TRBV11-2 with TRBJ1-1; TRBD1 might be the D (5 bases). Trimming took 5 bases from V and 6 from J, leaving 16 bases between them. CDR3 length equals 14 residues. Germline V CDR1 and CDR2: SGHAT, FQNNGV. DNA of the CDR3: TGTGCCAGCAGCCCCCCAGAGGGACGCGCTGAAGCTTTCTTT. This gives the protein CASSPPEGRAEAFF.

V usage is TRBV9 and J usage is TRBJ2-1; 7 nucleotides line up with TRBD2. Trimming cost V 7 bases and J 7 bases; bases outside gene matches: 2. CDR1 and CDR2 from the germline V gene are SGDLS and YYNGEE. CDR3 length: 11 residues. The CDR3 nucleotides are TGTGCCAGCGGGCGGGGGAATGAGCAGTTCTTC. The encoded protein is CASGRGNEQFF. Combining the CDR3 with reference TRBV9 and TRBJ2-1 gives the whole variable domain DSGVTQTPKHLITATGQRVTLRCSPRSGDLSVYWYQQSLDQGLQFLIQYYNGEERAKGNILERFSAQQFPDLHSELNLSSLELGDSALYFCASGRGNEQFFGPGTRLTVL.

This chain joins TRBV21-1 and TRBJ1-6. TRBV21-1 is given as a pseudogene. This CDR3 has 17 amino acids. DNA of the CDR3: TGTGCCAGCAGCCGTTTTCTCCCAGGGAGGGCAAATTCACCCCTCCACTTT. Amino acid sequence: CASSRFLPGRANSPLHF.

The table lists this clone with a few counts. The gene calls are TRBV5-4 and TRBJ1-1; 9 nucleotides match TRBD1. The CDR3 runs 14 residues. CDR1 SGHNT and CDR2 YYREEE come from the germline V gene (reference sequence). Trimming removed 4 bases from V and 4 bases from J; junction bases left unmatched: 5. The CDR3 bases are TGTGCCAGCAGCGAGGGGACAGGGACCACTGAAGCTTTCTTT. It specifies CASSEGTGTTEAFF.

The chain couples TRBV7-2 to TRBJ2-3, with a tentative D call TRBD1 (6 bases). The CDR3 runs 12 residues. V lost 3 bases and J lost 7, with 8 bases in between. Germline V gene data show CDR1 as SGHTA and CDR2 as FQGNSA. This CDR3 is CASSFDRNTQYF. CDR3 nucleotide sequence: TGTGCCAGCAGCTTCGACAGGAATACGCAGTATTTT.

V and J are TRBV5-6 and TRBJ2-7, with a possible D match to TRBD1 (6 bases). CDR1 and CDR2 (germline): SGHDT, YYEEEE. V shed 4 bases and J shed 4 bases, with 12 bases lying between them. This CDR3 comprises 13 residues. The chain's CDR3 is CASSPERGYEQYF. CDR3 coding DNA: TGTGCCAGCAGCCCGGAAAGGGGGTACGAGCAGTACTTC.

V is TRBV30 and J is TRBJ1-1; D perhaps matches TRBD1 (6 bases). Trimming took 7 bases from V and 0 from J, leaving 12 bases between them. CDR3 length: 13 residues. Per germline, CDR1 GTSNPN and CDR2 SVGIG (reference sequence). In DNA, the CDR3 is TGTGCCTCCTTTACAGGGTTGAACACTGAAGCTTTCTTT. Its translation: CASFTGLNTEAFF.